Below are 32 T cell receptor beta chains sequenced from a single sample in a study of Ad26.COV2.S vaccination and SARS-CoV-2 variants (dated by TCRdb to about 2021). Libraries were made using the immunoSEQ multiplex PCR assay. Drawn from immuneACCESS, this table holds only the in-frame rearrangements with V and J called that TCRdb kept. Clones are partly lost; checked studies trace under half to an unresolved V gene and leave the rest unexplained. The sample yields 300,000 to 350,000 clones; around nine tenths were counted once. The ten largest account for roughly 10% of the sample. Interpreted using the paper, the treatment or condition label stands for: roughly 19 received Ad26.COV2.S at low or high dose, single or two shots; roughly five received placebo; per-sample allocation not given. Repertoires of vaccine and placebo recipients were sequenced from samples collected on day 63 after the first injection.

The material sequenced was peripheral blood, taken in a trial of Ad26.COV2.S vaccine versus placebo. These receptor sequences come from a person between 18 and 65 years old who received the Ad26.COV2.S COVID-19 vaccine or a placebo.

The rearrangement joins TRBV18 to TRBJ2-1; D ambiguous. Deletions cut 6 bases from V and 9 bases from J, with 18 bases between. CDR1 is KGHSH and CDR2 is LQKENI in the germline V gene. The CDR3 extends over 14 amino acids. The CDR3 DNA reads TGTGCCAGCTCCCCTCAGACTGGTCTTGGTGAGCAGTTCTTC. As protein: CASSPQTGLGEQFF.

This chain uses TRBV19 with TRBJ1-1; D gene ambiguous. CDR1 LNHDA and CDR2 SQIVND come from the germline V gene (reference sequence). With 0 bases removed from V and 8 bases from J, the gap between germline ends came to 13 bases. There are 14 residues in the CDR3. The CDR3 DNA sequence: TGTGCCAGTAGTATAGACCCGCAGTATCCAGAAGCTTTCTTT. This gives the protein CASSIDPQYPEAFF.

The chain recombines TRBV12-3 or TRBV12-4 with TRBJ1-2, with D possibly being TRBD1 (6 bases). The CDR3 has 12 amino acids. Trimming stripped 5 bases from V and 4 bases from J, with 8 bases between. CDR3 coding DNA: TGTGCCAGCAGTATGACAGGCTATGGCTACACCTTC. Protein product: CASSMTGYGYTF.

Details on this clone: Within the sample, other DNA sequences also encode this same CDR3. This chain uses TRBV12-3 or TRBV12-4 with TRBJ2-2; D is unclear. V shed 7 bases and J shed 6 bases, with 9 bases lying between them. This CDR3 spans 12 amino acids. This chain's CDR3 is CASNPRPGELFF. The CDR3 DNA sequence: TGTGCCAGCAACCCCCGGCCCGGGGAGCTGTTTTTT.

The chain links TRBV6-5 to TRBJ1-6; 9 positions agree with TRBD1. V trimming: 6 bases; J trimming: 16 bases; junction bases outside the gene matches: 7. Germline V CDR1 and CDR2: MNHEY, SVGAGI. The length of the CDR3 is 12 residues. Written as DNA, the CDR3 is TGTGCCAGCAGACAGGGGGCAATGACTCTCCACTTT. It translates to CASRQGAMTLHF.

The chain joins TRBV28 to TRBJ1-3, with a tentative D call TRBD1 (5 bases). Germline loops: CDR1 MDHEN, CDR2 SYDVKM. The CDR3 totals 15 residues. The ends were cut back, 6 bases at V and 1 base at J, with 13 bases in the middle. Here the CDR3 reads CASRAGTESGNTIYF. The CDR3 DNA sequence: TGTGCCAGCAGGGCCGGGACGGAGTCTGGAAACACCATATATTTT.

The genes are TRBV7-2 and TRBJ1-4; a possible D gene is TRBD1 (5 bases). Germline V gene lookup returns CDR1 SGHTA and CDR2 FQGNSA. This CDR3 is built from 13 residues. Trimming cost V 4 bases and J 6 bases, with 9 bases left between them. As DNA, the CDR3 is TGTGCCAGCAGCTCCTCGACAGATGAAAAACTGTTTTTT. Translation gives CASSSSTDEKLFF.

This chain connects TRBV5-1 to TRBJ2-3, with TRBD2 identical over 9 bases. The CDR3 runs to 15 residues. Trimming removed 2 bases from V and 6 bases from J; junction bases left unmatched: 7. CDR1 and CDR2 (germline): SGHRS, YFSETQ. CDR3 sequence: CASSFGLAPTDTQYF. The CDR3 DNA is TGCGCCAGCAGCTTTGGACTAGCGCCGACGGATACGCAGTATTTT.

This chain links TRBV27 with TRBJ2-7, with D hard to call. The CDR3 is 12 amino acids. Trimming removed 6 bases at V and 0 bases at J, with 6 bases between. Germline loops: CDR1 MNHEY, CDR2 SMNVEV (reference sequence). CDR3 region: CASRASSYEQYF. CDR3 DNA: TGTGCCAGCAGGGCTAGCTCCTACGAGCAGTACTTC.

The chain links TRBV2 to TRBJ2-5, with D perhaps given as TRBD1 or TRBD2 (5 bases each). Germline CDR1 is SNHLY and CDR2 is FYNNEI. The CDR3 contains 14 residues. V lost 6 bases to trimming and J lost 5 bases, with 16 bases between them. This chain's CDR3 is CASRVGGGLETQYF. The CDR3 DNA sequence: TGTGCCAGCAGGGTCGGTGGGGGTTTGGAGACCCAGTACTTC.

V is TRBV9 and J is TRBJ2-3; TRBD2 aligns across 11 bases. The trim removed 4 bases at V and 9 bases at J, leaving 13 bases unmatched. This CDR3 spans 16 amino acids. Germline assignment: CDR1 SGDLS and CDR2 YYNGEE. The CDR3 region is CASSTLAGGGLETQYF. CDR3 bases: TGTGCCAGCAGCACCTTAGCGGGAGGGGGGTTAGAAACGCAGTATTTT.

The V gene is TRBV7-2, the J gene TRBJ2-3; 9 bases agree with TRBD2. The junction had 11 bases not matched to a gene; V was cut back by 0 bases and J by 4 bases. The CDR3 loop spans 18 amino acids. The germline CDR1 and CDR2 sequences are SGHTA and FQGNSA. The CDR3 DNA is TGTGCCAGCAGCTTAGCGCTTTCCATCTTAGCGGGGGCAGATACGCAGTATTTT. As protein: CASSLALSILAGADTQYF. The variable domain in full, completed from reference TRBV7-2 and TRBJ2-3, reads GAGVSQSPSNKVTEKGKDVELRCDPISGHTALYWYRQSLGQGLEFLIYFQGNSAPDKSGLPSDRFSAERTGGSVSTLTIQRTQQEDSAVYLCASSLALSILAGADTQYFGPGTRLTVL.

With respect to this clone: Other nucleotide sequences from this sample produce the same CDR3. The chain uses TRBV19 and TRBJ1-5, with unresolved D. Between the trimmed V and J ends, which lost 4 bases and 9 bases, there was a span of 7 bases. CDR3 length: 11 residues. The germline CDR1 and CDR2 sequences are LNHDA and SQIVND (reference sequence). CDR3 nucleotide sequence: TGTGCCAGTAGTACGTCCGGGCCCCAGCATTTT. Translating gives CASSTSGPQHF.

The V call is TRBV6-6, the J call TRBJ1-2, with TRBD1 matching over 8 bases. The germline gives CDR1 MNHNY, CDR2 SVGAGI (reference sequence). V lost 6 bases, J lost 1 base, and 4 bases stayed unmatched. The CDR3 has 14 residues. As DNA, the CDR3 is TGTGCCAGCAGGGAGACAGGGGTTAACTATGGCTACACCTTC. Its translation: CASRETGVNYGYTF.

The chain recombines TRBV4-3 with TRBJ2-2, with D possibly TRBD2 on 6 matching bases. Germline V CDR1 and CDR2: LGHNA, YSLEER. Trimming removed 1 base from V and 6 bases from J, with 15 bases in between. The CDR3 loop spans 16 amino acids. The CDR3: CASSQGGGWGAGELFF. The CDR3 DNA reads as TGCGCCAGCAGCCAAGGGGGAGGTTGGGGAGCCGGGGAGCTGTTTTTT.

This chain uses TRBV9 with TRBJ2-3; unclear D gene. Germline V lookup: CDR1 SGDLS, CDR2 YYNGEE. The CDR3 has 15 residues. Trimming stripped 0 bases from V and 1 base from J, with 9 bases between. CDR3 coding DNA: TGTGCCAGCAGCGTAGCAAGCGCCCGCACAGATACGCAGTATTTT. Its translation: CASSVASARTDTQYF.

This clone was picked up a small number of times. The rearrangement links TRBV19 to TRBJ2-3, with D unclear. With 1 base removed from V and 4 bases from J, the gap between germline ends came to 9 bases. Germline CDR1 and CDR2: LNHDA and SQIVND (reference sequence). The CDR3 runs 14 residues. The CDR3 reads CASSIGLGSDTQYF. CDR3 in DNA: TGTGCCAGTAGTATAGGCCTCGGATCAGATACGCAGTATTTT.

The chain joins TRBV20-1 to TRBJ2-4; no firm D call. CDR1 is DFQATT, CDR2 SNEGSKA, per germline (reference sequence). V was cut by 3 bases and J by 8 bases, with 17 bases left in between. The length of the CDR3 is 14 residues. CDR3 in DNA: TGCAGTGCTAGTCAGATTGTTGGGATGGACATTCAGTACTTC. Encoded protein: CSASQIVGMDIQYF.

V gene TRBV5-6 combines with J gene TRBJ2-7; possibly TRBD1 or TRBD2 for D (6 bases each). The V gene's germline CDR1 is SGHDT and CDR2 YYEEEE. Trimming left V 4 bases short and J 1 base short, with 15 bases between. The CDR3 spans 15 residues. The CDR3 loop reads CASSGQLEGSYEQYF. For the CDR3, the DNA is TGTGCCAGCAGCGGACAGCTGGAGGGGTCCTACGAGCAGTACTTC.

The CDR3 DNA follows: TGTGCCAGCAGTTTACACCAGGGGGCATTAGGTCAGCCCCAGCATTTT. Protein product: CASSLHQGALGQPQHF. The V call is TRBV28, the J call TRBJ1-5; 8 nucleotides match TRBD1. This CDR3 is 16 amino acids long. V was pared by 2 bases and J by 6 bases, with 9 bases of the junction left unmatched. The V gene's germline CDR1 is MDHEN and CDR2 SYDVKM.

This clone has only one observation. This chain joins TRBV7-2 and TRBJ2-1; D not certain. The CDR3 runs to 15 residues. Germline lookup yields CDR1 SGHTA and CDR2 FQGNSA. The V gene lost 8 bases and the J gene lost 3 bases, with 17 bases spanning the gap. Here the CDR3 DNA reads TGTGCCAGCCCTCCTCCCCCGTGGGACTACAATGAGCAGTTCTTC. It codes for CASPPPPWDYNEQFF.

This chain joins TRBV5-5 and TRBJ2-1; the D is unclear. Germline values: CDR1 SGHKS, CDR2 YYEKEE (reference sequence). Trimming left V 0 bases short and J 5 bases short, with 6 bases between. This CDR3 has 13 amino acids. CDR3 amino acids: CASSLVSDNEQFF. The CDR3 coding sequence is TGTGCCAGCAGCTTGGTTTCGGACAATGAGCAGTTCTTC.

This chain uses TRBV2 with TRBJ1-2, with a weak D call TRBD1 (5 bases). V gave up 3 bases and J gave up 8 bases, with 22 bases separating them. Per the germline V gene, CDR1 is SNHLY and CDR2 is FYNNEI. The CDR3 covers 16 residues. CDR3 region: CASSDFQGRVGGGYTF. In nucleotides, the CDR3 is TGTGCCAGCAGTGATTTCCAGGGAAGAGTAGGTGGCGGCTACACCTTC.

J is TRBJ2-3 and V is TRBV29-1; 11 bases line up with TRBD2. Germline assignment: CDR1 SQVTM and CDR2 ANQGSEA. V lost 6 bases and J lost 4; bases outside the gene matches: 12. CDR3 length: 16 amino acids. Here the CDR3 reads CSVPQGPGLAADTQYF. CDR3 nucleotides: TGCAGCGTGCCCCAAGGTCCGGGACTAGCGGCAGATACGCAGTATTTT.

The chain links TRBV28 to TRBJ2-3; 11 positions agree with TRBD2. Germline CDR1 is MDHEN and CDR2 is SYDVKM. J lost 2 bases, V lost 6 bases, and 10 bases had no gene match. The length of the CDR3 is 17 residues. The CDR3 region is CASSWDGLAGLTDTQYF. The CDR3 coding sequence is TGTGCCAGCAGCTGGGATGGACTAGCGGGCCTCACAGATACGCAGTATTTT.

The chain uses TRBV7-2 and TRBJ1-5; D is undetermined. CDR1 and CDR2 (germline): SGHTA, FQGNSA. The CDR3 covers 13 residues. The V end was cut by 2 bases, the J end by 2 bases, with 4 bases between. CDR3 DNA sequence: TGTGCCAGCAGCTTACAGGGCAATCAGCCCCAGCATTTT. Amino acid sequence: CASSLQGNQPQHF.

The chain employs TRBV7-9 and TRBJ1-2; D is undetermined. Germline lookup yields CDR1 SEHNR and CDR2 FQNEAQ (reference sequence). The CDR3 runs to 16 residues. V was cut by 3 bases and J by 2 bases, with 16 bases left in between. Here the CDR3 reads CASSFLGGGSNYGYTF. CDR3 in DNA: TGTGCCAGCAGCTTCCTCGGAGGAGGGTCGAACTATGGCTACACCTTC.

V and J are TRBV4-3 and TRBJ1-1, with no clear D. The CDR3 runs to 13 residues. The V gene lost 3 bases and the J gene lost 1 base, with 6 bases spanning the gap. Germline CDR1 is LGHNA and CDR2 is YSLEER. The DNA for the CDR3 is TGCGCCAGCAGCCAGTCGGGGAACACTGAAGCTTTCTTT. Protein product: CASSQSGNTEAFF.

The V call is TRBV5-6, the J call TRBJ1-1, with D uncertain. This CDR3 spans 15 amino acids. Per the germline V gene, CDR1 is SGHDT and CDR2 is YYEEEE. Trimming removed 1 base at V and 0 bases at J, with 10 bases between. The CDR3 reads CASSLFGQLNTEAFF. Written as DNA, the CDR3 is TGTGCCAGCAGCTTGTTCGGGCAACTGAACACTGAAGCTTTCTTT.

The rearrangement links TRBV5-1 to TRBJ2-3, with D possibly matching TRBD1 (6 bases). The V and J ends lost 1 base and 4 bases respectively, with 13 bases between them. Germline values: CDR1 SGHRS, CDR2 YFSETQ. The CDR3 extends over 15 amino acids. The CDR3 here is CASSLMGAGSDTQYF. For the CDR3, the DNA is TGCGCCAGCAGCTTGATGGGGGCCGGGTCAGATACGCAGTATTTT.

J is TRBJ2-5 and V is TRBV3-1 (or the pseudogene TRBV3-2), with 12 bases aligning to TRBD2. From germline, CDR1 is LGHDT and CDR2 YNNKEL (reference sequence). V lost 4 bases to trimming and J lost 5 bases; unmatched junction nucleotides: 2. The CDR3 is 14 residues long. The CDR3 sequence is CASSPTSGGETQYF. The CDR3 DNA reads TGTGCCAGCAGCCCGACTAGCGGGGGTGAGACCCAGTACTTC.

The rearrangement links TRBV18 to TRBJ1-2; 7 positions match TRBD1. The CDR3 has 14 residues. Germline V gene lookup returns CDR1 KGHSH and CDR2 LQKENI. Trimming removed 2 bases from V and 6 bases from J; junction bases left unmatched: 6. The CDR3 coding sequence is TGTGCCAGCTCACCATCCGGGACAGCGGATGGCTACACCTTC. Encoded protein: CASSPSGTADGYTF. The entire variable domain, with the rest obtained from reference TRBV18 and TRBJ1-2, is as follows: NAGVMQNPRHLVRRRGQEARLRCSPMKGHSHVYWYRQLPEEGLKFMVYLQKENIIDESGMPKERFSAEFPKEGPSILRIQQVVRGDSAAYFCASSPSGTADGYTFGSGTRLTVV.